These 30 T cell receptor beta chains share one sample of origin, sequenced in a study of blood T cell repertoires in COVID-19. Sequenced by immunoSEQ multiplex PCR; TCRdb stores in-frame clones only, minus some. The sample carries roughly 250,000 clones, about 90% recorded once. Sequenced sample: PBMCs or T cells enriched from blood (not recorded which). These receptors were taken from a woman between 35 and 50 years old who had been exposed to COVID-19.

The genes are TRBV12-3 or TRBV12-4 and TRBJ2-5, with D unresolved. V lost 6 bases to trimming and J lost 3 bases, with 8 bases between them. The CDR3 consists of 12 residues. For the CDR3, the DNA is TGTGCCAGCAGCCTCCTAAAAGAGACCCAGTACTTC. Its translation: CASSLLKETQYF.

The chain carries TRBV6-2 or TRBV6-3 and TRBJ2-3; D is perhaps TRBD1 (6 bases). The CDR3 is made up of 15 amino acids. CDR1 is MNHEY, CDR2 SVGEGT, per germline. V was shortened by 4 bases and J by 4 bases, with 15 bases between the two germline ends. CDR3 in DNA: TGTGCCAGCAGTTCCTGGACAGCATTCGCAGATACGCAGTATTTT. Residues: CASSSWTAFADTQYF.

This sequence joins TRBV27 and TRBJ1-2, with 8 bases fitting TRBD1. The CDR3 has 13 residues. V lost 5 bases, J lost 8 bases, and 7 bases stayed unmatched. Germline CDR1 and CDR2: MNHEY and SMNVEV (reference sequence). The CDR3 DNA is TGTGCCAGCAGTAAGCAGGGGGCGGAGGGCTACACCTTC. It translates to CASSKQGAEGYTF.

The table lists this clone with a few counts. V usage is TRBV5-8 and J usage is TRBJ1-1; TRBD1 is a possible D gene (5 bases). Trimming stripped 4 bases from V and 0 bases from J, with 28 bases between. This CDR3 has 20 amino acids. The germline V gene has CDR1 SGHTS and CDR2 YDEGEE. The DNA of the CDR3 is TGTGCCAGCAGCCCCCCAGCCGGGCAGACACAAAGGGGCGTGAACACTGAAGCTTTCTTT. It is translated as CASSPPAGQTQRGVNTEAFF. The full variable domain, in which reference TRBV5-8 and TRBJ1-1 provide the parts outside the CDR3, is EAGVTQSPTHLIKTRGQQATLRCSPISGHTSVYWYQQALGLGLQFLLWYDEGEERNRGNFPPRFSGRQFPNYSSELNVNALELEDSALYLCASSPPAGQTQRGVNTEAFFGQGTRLTVV.

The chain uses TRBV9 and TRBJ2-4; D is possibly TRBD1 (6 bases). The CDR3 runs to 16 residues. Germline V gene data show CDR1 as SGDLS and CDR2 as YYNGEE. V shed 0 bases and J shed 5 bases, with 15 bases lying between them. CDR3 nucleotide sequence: TGTGCCAGCAGCGTAGAGGGCAGGGGAATCCAAAACATTCAGTACTTC. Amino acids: CASSVEGRGIQNIQYF.

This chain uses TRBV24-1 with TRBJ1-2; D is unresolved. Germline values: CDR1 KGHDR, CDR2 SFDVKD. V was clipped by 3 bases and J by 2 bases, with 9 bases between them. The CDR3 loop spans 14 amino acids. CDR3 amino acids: CATSDTTTNYGYTF. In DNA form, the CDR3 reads TGTGCCACCAGTGATACGACAACCAACTATGGCTACACCTTC.

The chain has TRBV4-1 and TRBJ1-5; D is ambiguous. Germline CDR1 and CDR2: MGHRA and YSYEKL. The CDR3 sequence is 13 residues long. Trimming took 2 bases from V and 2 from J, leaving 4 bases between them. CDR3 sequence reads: CASSQRGNQPQHF. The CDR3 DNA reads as TGCGCCAGCAGCCAACGCGGCAATCAGCCCCAGCATTTT.

The chain's CDR3 is CASSLRPGGYTF. CDR3 nucleotides: TGTGCCAGCAGCCTACGGCCCGGGGGCTACACCTTC. The chain recombines TRBV3-1 (or the pseudogene TRBV3-2) with TRBJ1-2, with unresolved D. The germline V gene encodes CDR1 LGHDT and CDR2 YNNKEL (reference sequence). This CDR3 spans 12 amino acids. V shed 4 bases and J shed 8 bases, with 11 bases lying between them.

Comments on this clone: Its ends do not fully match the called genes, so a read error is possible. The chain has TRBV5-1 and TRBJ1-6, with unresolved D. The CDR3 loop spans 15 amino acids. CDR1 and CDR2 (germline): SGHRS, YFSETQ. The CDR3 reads CASSGQSSYNSPLHF. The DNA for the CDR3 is TGTGCCAGCAGCGGGCAGAGCTCCTATAATTCACCCCTCCACTTT.

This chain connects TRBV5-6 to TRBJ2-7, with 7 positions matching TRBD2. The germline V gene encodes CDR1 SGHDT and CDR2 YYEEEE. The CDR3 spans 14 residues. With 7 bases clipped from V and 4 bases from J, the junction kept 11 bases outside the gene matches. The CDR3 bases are TGTGCCAGCGGACGAGCGGGACCGGGGTACGAGCAGTACTTC. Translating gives CASGRAGPGYEQYF.

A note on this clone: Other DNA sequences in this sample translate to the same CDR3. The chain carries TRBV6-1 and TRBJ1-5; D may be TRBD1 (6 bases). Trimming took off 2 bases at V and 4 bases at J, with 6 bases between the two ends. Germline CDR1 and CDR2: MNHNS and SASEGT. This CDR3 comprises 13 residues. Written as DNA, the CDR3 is TGTGCCAGCAGTGAAACAGGGAATCAGCCCCAGCATTTT. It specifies CASSETGNQPQHF.

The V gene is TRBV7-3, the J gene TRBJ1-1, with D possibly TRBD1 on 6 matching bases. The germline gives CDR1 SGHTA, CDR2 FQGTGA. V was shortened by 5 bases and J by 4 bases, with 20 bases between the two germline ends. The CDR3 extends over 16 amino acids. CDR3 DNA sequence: TGTGCCAGCAGCCCCTCTGTGGTAGGGGGTTCCACTGAAGCTTTCTTT. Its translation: CASSPSVVGGSTEAFF.

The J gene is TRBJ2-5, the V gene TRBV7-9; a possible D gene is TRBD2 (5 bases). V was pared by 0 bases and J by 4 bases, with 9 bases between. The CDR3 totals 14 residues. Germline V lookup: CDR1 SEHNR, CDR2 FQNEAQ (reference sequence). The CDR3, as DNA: TGTGCCAGCAGCTTAGCGCGTGCGGGAGAGACCCAGTACTTC. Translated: CASSLARAGETQYF. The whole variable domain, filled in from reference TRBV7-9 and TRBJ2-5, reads DTGVSQNPRHKITKRGQNVTFRCDPISEHNRLYWYRQTLGQGPEFLTYFQNEAQLEKSRLLSDRFSAERPKGSFSTLEIQRTEQGDSAMYLCASSLARAGETQYFGPGTRLLVL.

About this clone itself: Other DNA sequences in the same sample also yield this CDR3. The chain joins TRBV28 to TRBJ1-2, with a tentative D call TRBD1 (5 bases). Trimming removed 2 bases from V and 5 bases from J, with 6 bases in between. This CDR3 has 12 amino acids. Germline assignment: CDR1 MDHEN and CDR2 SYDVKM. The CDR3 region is CASSLRGYGYTF. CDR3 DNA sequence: TGTGCCAGCAGTTTACGGGGGTATGGCTACACCTTC.

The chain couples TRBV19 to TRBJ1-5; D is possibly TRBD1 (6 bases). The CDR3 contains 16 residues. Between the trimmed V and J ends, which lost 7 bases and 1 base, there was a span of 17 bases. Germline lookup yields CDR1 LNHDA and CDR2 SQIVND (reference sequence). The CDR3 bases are TGTGCCAGTACTAAACAGGGTGCGAGGAGCAATCAGCCCCAGCATTTT. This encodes CASTKQGARSNQPQHF.

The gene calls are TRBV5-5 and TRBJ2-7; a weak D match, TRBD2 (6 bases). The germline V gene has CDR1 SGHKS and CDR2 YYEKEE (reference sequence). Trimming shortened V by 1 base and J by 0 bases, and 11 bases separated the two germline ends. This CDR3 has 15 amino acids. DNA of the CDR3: TGTGCCAGCAGCTTGTTGGCGGGACCCTCCTACGAGCAGTACTTC. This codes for CASSLLAGPSYEQYF.

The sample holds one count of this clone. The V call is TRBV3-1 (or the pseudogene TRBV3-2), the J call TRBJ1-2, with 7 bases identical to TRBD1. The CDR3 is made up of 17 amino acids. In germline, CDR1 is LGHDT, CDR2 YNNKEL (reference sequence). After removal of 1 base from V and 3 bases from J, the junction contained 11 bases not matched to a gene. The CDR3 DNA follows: TGTGCCAGCAGCCAAGTGCAAGGGACGGGACAGTACTATGGCTACACCTTC. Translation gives CASSQVQGTGQYYGYTF.

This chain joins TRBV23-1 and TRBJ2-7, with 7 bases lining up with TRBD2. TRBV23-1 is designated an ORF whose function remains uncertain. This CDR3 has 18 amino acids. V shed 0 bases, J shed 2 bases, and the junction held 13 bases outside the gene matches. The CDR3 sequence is CASSQSGGVEGGTYEQYV. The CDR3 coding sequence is TGCGCCAGCAGTCAATCGGGAGGGGTCGAGGGAGGAACCTACGAGCAGTACGTC.

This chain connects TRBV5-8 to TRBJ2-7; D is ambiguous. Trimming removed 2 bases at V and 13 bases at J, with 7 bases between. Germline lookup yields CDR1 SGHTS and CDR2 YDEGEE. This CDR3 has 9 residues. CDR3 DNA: TGTGCCAGCAGCTTAGCGTTTTACTTC. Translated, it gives CASSLAFYF.

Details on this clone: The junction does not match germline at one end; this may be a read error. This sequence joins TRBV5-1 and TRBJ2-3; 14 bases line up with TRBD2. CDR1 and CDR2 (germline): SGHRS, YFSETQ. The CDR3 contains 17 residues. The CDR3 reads CASSLGTSGGARDTQYF. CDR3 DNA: TGTGCCAGCAGCCTCGGGACTAGCGGGGGCGCACGAGATACGCAGTATTTT. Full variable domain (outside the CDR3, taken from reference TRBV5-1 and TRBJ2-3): KAGVTQTPRYLIKTRGQQVTLSCSPISGHRSVSWYQQTPGQGLQFLFEYFSETQRNKGNFPGRFSGRQFSNSRSEMNVSTLELGDSALYLCASSLGTSGGARDTQYFGPGTRLTVL.

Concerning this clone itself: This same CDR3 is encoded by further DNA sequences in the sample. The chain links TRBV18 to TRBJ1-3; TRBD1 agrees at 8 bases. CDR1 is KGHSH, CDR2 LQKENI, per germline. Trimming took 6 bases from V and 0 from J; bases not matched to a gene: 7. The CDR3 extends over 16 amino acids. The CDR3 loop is CASSPQGASSGNTIYF. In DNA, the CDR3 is TGTGCCAGCTCCCCCCAGGGGGCGAGCTCTGGAAACACCATATATTTT.

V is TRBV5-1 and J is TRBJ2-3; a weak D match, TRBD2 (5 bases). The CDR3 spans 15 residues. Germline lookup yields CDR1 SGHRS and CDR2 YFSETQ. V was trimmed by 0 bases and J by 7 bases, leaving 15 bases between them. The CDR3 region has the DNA TGCGCCAGCAGCTTGGGTTCGGGATCTGGAAATACGCAGTATTTT. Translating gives CASSLGSGSGNTQYF.

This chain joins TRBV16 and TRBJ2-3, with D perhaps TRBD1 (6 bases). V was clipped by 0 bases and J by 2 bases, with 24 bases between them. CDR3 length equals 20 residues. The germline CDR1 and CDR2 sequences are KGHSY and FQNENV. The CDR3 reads CASSQSAGVGVGPSTDTQYF. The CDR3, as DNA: TGTGCCAGCAGCCAATCGGCAGGGGTAGGAGTGGGACCCTCCACAGATACGCAGTATTTT.

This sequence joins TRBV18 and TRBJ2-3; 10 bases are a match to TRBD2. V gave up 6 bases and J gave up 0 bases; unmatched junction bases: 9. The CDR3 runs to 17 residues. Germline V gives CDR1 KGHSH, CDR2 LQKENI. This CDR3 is CASSPSGGATSTDTQYF. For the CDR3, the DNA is TGTGCCAGCTCCCCCAGCGGGGGGGCAACGAGCACAGATACGCAGTATTTT. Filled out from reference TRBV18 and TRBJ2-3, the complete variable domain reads NAGVMQNPRHLVRRRGQEARLRCSPMKGHSHVYWYRQLPEEGLKFMVYLQKENIIDESGMPKERFSAEFPKEGPSILRIQQVVRGDSAAYFCASSPSGGATSTDTQYFGPGTRLTVL.

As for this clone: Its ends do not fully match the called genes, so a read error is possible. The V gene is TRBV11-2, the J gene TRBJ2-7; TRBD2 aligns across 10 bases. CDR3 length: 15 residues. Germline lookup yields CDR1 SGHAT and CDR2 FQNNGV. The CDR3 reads CASSLERASGGFPHF. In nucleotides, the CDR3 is TGTGCCAGCAGCTTAGAGCGTGCTAGCGGGGGATTTCCCCACTTC.

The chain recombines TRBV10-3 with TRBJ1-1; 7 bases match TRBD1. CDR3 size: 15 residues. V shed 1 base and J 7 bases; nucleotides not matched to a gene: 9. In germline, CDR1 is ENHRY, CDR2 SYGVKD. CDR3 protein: CAISELVAGQREAFF. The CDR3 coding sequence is TGTGCCATCAGTGAGTTAGTTGCGGGACAGCGTGAAGCTTTCTTT.

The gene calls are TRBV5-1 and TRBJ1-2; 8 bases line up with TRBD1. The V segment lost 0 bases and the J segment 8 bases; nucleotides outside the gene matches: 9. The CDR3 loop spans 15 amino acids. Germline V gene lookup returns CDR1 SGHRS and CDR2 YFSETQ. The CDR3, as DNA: TGCGCCAGCAGCTTGGGGAGACAGGGGACGCGGGGCTACACCTTC. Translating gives CASSLGRQGTRGYTF.

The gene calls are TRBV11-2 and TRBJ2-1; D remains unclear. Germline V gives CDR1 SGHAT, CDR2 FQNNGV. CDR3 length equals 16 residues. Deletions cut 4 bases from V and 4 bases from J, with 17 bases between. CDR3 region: CASSSLIRIQYNEQFF. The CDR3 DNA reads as TGTGCCAGCAGCTCCCTGATCCGTATCCAGTACAATGAGCAGTTCTTC.

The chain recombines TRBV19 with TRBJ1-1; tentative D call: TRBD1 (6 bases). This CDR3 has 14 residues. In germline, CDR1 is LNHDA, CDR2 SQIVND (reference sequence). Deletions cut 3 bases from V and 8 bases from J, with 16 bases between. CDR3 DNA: TGTGCCAGTAGTATTAACCCCCCAGGGGTGGAAGCTTTCTTT. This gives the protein CASSINPPGVEAFF.

The CDR3: CASSLVGVYEQYF. CDR3 DNA sequence: TGTGCCAGCAGTTTAGTAGGGGTGTACGAGCAGTACTTC. This rearrangement joins TRBV12-3 or TRBV12-4 to TRBJ2-7, with D tentatively TRBD1 (5 bases). Trimming shortened V by 1 base and J by 4 bases, and 8 bases separated the two germline ends. The CDR3 covers 13 residues.